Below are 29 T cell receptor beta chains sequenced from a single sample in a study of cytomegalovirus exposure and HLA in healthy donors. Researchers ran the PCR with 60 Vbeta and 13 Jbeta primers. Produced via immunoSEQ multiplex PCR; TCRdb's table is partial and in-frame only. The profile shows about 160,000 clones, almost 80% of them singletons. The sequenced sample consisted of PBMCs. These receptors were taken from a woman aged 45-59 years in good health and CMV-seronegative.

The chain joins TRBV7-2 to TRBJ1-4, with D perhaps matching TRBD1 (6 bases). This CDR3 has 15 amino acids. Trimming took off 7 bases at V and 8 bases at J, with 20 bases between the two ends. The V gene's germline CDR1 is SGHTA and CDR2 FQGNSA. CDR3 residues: CASTVDRPSLEKLFF. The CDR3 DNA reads TGTGCCAGCACGGTTGACAGGCCATCTCTAGAAAAACTGTTTTTT.

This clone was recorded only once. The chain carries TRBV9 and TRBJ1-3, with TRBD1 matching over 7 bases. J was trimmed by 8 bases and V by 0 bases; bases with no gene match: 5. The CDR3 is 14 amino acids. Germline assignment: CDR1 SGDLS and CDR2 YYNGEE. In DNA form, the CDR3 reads TGTGCCAGCAGCGTAGCGACAGGGAGGCACACCATATATTTT. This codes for CASSVATGRHTIYF.

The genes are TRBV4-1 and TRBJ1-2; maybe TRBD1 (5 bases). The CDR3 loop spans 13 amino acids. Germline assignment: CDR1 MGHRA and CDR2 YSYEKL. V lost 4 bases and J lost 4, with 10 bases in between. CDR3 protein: CASSRPDIYGYTF. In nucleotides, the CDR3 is TGCGCCAGCAGCCGCCCGGACATCTATGGCTACACCTTC.

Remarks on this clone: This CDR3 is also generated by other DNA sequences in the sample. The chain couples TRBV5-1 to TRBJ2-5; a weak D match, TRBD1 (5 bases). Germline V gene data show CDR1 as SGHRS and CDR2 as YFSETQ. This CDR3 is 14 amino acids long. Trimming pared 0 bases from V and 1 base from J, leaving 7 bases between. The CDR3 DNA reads TGCGCCAGCAGCTTGGGACAGCCCCAAGAGACCCAGTACTTC. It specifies CASSLGQPQETQYF. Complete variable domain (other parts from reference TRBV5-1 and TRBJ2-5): KAGVTQTPRYLIKTRGQQVTLSCSPISGHRSVSWYQQTPGQGLQFLFEYFSETQRNKGNFPGRFSGRQFSNSRSEMNVSTLELGDSALYLCASSLGQPQETQYFGPGTRLLVL.

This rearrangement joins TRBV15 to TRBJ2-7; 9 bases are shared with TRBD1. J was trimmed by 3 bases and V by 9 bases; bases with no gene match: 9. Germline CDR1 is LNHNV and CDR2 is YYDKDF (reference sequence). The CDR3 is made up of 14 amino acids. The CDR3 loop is CATETGTGIYEQYF. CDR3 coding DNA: TGTGCCACAGAGACCGGGACAGGGATCTACGAGCAGTACTTC.

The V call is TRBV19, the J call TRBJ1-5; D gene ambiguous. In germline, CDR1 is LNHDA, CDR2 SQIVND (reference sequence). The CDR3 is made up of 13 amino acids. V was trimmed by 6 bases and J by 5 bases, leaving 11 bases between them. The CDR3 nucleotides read TGTGCCAGTAGCTCGGTTGCCGATCAGCCCCAGCATTTT. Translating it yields CASSSVADQPQHF.

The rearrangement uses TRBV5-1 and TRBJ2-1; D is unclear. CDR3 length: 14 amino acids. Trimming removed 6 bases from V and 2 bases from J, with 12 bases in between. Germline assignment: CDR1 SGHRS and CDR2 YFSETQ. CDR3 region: CASTSPSAYNEQFF. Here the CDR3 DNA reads TGCGCCAGCACCTCCCCCAGTGCCTACAATGAGCAGTTCTTC.

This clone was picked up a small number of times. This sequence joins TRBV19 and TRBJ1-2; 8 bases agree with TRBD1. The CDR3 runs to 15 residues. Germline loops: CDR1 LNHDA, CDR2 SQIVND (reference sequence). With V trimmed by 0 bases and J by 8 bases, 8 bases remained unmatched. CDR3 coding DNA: TGTGCCAGTAGTATAGATGGCCAGGGGGCCGGGGGCTACACCTTC. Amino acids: CASSIDGQGAGGYTF.

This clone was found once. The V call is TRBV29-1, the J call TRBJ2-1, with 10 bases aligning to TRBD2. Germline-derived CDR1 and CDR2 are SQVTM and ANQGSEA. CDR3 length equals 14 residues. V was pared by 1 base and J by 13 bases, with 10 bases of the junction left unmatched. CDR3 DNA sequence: TGCAGCGTTGAAGCCCGGGAGACTAGCGGGCACCAGTTCTTC. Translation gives CSVEARETSGHQFF.

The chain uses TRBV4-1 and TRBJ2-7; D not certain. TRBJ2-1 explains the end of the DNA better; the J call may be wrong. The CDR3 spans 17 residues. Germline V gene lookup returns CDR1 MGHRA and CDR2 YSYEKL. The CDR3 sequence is CASSLRPPGLVYNEQFF. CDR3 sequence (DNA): TGCGCCAGCAGCCTCCGACCCCCAGGATTAGTTTACAATGAGCAGTTCTTC.

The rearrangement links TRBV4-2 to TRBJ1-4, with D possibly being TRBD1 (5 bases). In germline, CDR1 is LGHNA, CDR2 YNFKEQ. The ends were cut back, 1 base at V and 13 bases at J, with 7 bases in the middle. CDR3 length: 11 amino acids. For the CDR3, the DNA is TGTGCCAGCAGCCAAGGACAGTTACTGTTTTTT. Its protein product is CASSQGQLLFF.

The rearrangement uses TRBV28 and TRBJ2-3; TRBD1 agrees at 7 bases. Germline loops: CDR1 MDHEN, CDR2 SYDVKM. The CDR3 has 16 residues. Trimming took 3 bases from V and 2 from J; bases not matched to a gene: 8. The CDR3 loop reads CASSFRGTDPTDTQYF. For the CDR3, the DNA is TGTGCCAGCAGTTTCCGTGGGACAGATCCCACAGATACGCAGTATTTT.

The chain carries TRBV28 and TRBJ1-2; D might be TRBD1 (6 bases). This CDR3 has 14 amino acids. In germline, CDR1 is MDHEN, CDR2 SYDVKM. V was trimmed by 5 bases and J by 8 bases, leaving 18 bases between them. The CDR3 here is CASSPTHRERGYTF. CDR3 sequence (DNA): TGTGCCAGCAGTCCAACTCACAGGGAACGGGGCTACACCTTC.

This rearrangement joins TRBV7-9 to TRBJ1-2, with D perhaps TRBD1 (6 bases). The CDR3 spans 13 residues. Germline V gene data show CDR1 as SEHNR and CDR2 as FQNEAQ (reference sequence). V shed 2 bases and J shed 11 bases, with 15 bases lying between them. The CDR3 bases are TGTGCCAGCAGCTTATTTGGGGACAACCCTTACACCTTC. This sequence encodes CASSLFGDNPYTF. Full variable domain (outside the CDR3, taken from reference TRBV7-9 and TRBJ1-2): DTGVSQNPRHKITKRGQNVTFRCDPISEHNRLYWYRQTLGQGPEFLTYFQNEAQLEKSRLLSDRFSAERPKGSFSTLEIQRTEQGDSAMYLCASSLFGDNPYTFGSGTRLTVV.

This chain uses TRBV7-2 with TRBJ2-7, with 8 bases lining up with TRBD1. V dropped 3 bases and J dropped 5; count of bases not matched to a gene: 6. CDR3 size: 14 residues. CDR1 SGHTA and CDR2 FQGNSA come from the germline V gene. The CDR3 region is CASSFWTGRNEQYF. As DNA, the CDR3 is TGTGCCAGCAGCTTTTGGACAGGGCGCAACGAGCAGTACTTC.

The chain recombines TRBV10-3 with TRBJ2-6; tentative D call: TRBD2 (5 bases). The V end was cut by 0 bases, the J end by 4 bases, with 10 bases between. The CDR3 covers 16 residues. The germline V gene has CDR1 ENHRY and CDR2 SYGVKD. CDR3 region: CAISESAATGANVLTF. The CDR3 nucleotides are TGTGCCATCAGTGAGTCAGCGGCAACCGGGGCCAACGTCCTGACTTTC.

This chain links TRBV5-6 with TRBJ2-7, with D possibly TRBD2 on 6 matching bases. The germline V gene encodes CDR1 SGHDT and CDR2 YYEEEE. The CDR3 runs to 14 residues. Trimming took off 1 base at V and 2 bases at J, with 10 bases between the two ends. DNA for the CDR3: TGTGCCAGCAGCTTGACGGGGGTGACCTACGAGCAGTACTTC. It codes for CASSLTGVTYEQYF. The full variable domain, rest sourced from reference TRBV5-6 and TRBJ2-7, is DAGVTQSPTHLIKTRGQQVTLRCSPKSGHDTVSWYQQALGQGPQFIFQYYEEEERQRGNFPDRFSGHQFPNYSSELNVNALLLGDSALYLCASSLTGVTYEQYFGPGTRLTVT.

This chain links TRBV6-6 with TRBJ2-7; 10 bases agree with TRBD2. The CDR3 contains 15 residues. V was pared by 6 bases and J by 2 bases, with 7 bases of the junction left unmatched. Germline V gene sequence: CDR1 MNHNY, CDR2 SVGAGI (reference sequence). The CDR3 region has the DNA TGTGCCAGCAGGCAAACTAGCGGGGAGACCTACGAGCAGTACTTC. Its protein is CASRQTSGETYEQYF.

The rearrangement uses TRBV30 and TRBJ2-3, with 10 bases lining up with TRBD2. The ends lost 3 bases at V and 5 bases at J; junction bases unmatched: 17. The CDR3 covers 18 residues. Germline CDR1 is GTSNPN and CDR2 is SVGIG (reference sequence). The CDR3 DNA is TGTGCCTGGAGGCACCCACCGGGCCTAGCGGGAGTGGGAGATACGCAGTATTTT. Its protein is CAWRHPPGLAGVGDTQYF.

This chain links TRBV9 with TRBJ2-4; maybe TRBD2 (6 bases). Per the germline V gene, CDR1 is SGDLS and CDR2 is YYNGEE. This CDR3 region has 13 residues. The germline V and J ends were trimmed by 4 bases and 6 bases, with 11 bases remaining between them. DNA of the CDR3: TGTGCCAGCAGCCCTTCAGCGGGAAACATTCAGTACTTC. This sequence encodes CASSPSAGNIQYF. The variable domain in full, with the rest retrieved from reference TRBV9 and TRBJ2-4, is DSGVTQTPKHLITATGQRVTLRCSPRSGDLSVYWYQQSLDQGLQFLIQYYNGEERAKGNILERFSAQQFPDLHSELNLSSLELGDSALYFCASSPSAGNIQYFGAGTRLSVL.

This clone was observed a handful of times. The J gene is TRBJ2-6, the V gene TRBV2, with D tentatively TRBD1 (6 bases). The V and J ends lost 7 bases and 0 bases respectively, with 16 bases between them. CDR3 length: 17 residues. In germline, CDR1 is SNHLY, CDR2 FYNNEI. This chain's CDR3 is CASNPGQSFSGANVLTF. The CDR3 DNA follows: TGTGCCAGCAATCCGGGACAAAGTTTCTCTGGGGCCAACGTCCTGACTTTC.

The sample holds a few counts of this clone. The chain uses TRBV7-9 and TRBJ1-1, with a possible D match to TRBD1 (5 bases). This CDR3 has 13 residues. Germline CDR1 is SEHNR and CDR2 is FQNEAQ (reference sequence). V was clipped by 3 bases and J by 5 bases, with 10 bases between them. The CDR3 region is CASSLAGQTEAFF. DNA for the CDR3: TGTGCCAGCAGCTTGGCAGGGCAAACTGAAGCTTTCTTT.

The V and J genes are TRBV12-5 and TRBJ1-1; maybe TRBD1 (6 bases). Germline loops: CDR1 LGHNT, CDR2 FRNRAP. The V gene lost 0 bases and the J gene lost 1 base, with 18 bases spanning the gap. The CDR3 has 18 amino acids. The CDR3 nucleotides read TGTGCTAGTGGTTTGGTGACCGGGACACCGAAAGCGAACACTGAAGCTTTCTTT. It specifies CASGLVTGTPKANTEAFF.

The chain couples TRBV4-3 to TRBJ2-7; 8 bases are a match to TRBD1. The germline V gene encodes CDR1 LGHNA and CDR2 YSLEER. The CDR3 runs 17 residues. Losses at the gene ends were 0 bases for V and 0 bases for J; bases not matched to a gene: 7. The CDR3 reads CASSQDSTGGFSYEQYF. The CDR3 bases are TGCGCCAGCAGCCAAGATTCTACAGGGGGTTTCTCCTACGAGCAGTACTTC.

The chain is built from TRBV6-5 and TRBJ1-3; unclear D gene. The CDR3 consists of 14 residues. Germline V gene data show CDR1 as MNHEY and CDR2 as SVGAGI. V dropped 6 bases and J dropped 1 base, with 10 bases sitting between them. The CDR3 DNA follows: TGTGCCAGCAGACGACTTTCTTCTGGAAACACCATATATTTT. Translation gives CASRRLSSGNTIYF.

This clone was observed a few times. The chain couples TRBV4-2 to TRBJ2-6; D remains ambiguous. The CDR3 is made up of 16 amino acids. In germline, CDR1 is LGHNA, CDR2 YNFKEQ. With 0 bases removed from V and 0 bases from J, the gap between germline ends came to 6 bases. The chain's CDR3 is CASSQDSVSGANVLTF. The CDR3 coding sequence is TGTGCCAGCAGCCAAGATTCGGTCTCTGGGGCCAACGTCCTGACTTTC.

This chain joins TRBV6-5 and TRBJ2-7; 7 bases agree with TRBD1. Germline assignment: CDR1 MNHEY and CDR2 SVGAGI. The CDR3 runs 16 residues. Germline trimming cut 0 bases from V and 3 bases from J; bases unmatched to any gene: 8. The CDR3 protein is CASSYSGQNGVYEQYF. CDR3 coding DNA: TGTGCCAGCAGTTACTCGGGACAGAACGGGGTCTACGAGCAGTACTTC.

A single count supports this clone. CDR3: CASSETGFGETQYF. In DNA form, the CDR3 reads TGTGCCAGCAGTGAGACAGGGTTTGGAGAGACCCAGTACTTC. The chain couples TRBV2 to TRBJ2-5; 7 bases align to TRBD1. Germline values: CDR1 SNHLY, CDR2 FYNNEI. The J segment lost 4 bases and the V segment lost 3 bases, leaving 5 bases of the junction unmatched. This CDR3 contains 14 residues.

CDR3 DNA sequence: TGTGCCAGCAGCTTAGGTCCCGGGGGGGGCCGCGAGCAGTACTTC. It codes for CASSLGPGGGREQYF. This chain connects TRBV13 to TRBJ2-7; 8 nucleotides line up with TRBD2. The germline V gene encodes CDR1 PRHDT and CDR2 FYEKMQ (reference sequence). This CDR3 comprises 15 residues. The ends lost 0 bases at V and 6 bases at J; junction bases unmatched: 7.